One sample yielded the 30 T cell receptor beta chains listed below, sequenced in a study of human T cells and chemical hapten exposure. The time point is: patch test 3, about 24 weeks after DPC sensitization. The treatment here: therapeutic diphenylcyclopropenone sensitization with weekly scalp DPC. TCRdb re-derived calls from the RACE reads in MiXCR, one entry per CDR3 protein. The table shows over 65,000 distinct CDR3 sequences, with around 10% occurring only once. The source material was whole blood, sampled in connection with sensitization to the hapten diphenylcyclopropenone (DPC). Receptor source: a woman in her forties or fifties with alopecia areata. Some clones in this sample may be carry-over from other donors' samples.

This clonotype was observed a handful of times. The chain has TRBV29-1 and TRBJ1-1, with D hard to call. This CDR3 contains 12 residues. Germline CDR1 SQVTM, CDR2 ANQGSEA. Trimming left V 5 bases short and J 0 bases short, with 7 bases between. CDR3 sequence: CSVRNMNTEAFF. The CDR3 nucleotides read TGCAGCGTTCGGAATATGAACACTGAAGCTTTCTTT.

Many counts were recorded for this clonotype. The chain uses TRBV6-6 and TRBJ2-3; D is uncertain. Germline lookup yields CDR1 MNHNY and CDR2 SVGAGI (reference sequence). Trimming removed 6 bases from V and 6 bases from J, with 10 bases in between. CDR3 length: 12 residues. The CDR3 bases are TGTGCCAGCAGCGAGAATAGGGATACGCAGTATTTT. Translated: CASSENRDTQYF.

This clonotype was recorded many times. The V call is TRBV5-6, the J call TRBJ1-4, with D possibly being TRBD1 (5 bases). Germline V gives CDR1 SGHDT, CDR2 YYEEEE. Between the trimmed V and J ends, which lost 3 bases and 8 bases, there was a span of 17 bases. The CDR3 contains 15 residues. CDR3 DNA: TGTGCCAGCAGCTCCCACAGGCTAGTTGACGAAAAACTGTTTTTT. Encoded protein: CASSSHRLVDEKLFF.

The sample holds many counts of this clonotype. V is TRBV18 and J is TRBJ2-1, with D perhaps TRBD1 or TRBD2 (5 bases each). Germline lookup yields CDR1 KGHSH and CDR2 LQKENI. V was shortened by 0 bases and J by 6 bases, with 15 bases between the two germline ends. The CDR3 has 16 amino acids. CDR3 coding DNA: TGTGCCAGCTCACCACCCCCCGGGACCTCCATCAATGAGCAGTTCTTC. Residues: CASSPPPGTSINEQFF. The full variable domain, with the rest looked up from reference TRBV18 and TRBJ2-1, is NAGVMQNPRHLVRRRGQEARLRCSPMKGHSHVYWYRQLPEEGLKFMVYLQKENIIDESGMPKERFSAEFPKEGPSILRIQQVVRGDSAAYFCASSPPPGTSINEQFFGPGTRLTVL.

The chain combines TRBV25-1 with TRBJ2-3; D gene unclear. CDR3 length: 12 amino acids. CDR1 MGHDK and CDR2 SYGVNS come from the germline V gene. V dropped 7 bases and J dropped 2 bases, with 7 bases sitting between them. The CDR3 DNA reads as TGTGCCAGCACGGCTACCACAGATACGCAGTATTTT. Amino acid sequence: CASTATTDTQYF. Combining the CDR3 with reference TRBV25-1 and TRBJ2-3 gives the whole variable domain EADIYQTPRYLVIGTGKKITLECSQTMGHDKMYWYQQDPGMELHLIHYSYGVNSTEKGDLSSESTVSRIRTEHFPLTLESARPSHTSQYLCASTATTDTQYFGPGTRLTVL.

This clonotype showed up just a few times. This chain joins TRBV7-9 and TRBJ2-6, with 8 bases identical to TRBD1. The CDR3 spans 14 residues. V was pared by 5 bases and J by 9 bases, with 6 bases of the junction left unmatched. The V gene's germline CDR1 is SEHNR and CDR2 FQNEAQ (reference sequence). The CDR3 DNA follows: TGTGCCAGCAGCCCTGGACAGGGCCACAACGTCCTGACTTTC. Residues: CASSPGQGHNVLTF.

This chain uses TRBV2 with TRBJ2-7; no definite D call. The V end lost 7 bases, the J end lost 4 bases, and 11 bases lay between the germline ends. This CDR3 has 12 residues. CDR1 and CDR2 from the germline V gene are SNHLY and FYNNEI. DNA for the CDR3: TGTGCCAGCACCTTAAGTACATACGAGCAGTACTTC. Translation gives CASTLSTYEQYF.

A word on this clonotype: The final CDR3 position lacks the conserved phenylalanine or tryptophan, pointing to a likely read error. V usage is TRBV3-1 and J usage is TRBJ2-7; D perhaps matches TRBD1 (5 bases). CDR1 is LGHDT and CDR2 is YNNKEL in the germline V gene (reference sequence). Trimming took 4 bases from V and 3 from J, leaving 7 bases between them. The CDR3 length is 12 residues. CDR3 in amino acids: CASSRQYYEQYS. Written as DNA, the CDR3 is TGTGCCAGCAGCCGACAGTACTACGAGCAGTACTCC.

The sample holds many counts of this clonotype. The genes are TRBV7-2 and TRBJ1-1, with D unclear. Germline V gives CDR1 SGHTA, CDR2 FQGNSA. The CDR3 has 15 residues. V gave up 5 bases and J gave up 1 base, with 14 bases separating them. CDR3 sequence reads: CASSRIGSRNTEAFF. The CDR3 coding sequence is TGTGCCAGCAGCCGTATAGGATCAAGGAACACTGAAGCTTTCTTT.

V gene TRBV27 combines with J gene TRBJ2-1; D is perhaps TRBD2 (5 bases). The V and J ends lost 3 bases and 8 bases respectively, with 8 bases between them. The CDR3 spans 12 residues. Germline CDR1 MNHEY, CDR2 SMNVEV (reference sequence). DNA of the CDR3: TGTGCCAGCAGTTTTAAGGGAGATGAGCAGTTCTTC. This encodes CASSFKGDEQFF.

The rearrangement uses TRBV7-2 and TRBJ2-1; D perhaps matches TRBD2 (6 bases). Per germline, CDR1 SGHTA and CDR2 FQGNSA. The CDR3 runs 14 residues. Between the trimmed V and J ends, which lost 1 base and 12 bases, there was a span of 16 bases. In DNA form, the CDR3 reads TGTGCCAGCAGCTTAGAGGGATCGCGGGGCCGGCAGTTCTTC. The encoded protein is CASSLEGSRGRQFF.

In its sample, this clonotype was seen a few times. The V call is TRBV12-3 or TRBV12-4, the J call TRBJ1-4, with TRBD1 identical over 9 bases. The length of the CDR3 is 15 residues. With V trimmed by 6 bases and J by 5 bases, 7 bases remained unmatched. Here the CDR3 reads CASSRPGTGNEKLFF. In DNA form, the CDR3 reads TGTGCCAGCAGCCGCCCCGGGACAGGGAATGAAAAACTGTTTTTT.

The table lists this clonotype with many counts. The chain joins TRBV18 to TRBJ2-1; the D is unclear. The CDR3 consists of 16 residues. Germline loops: CDR1 KGHSH, CDR2 LQKENI. The V end was cut by 6 bases, the J end by 0 bases, with 15 bases between. Here the CDR3 reads CASSVEARSSYNEQFF. CDR3 nucleotides: TGTGCCAGCTCGGTAGAGGCGAGGAGCTCCTACAATGAGCAGTTCTTC.

The chain combines TRBV7-6 with TRBJ2-1, with D perhaps TRBD2 (6 bases). CDR3 length: 16 amino acids. The V and J ends lost 2 bases and 3 bases respectively, with 14 bases between them. Germline CDR1 SGHVS, CDR2 FNYEAQ. The CDR3: CASSLTAGTVYNEQFF. CDR3 sequence (DNA): TGTGCCAGCAGCTTAACGGCCGGGACTGTCTACAATGAGCAGTTCTTC.

The V and J genes are TRBV12-3 or TRBV12-4 and TRBJ1-4; no reliable D call. V was shortened by 3 bases and J by 4 bases, with 9 bases between the two germline ends. The CDR3 has 14 amino acids. DNA for the CDR3: TGTGCCAGCAGTTTTCGAGACTTTAATGAAAAACTGTTTTTT. Its translation is CASSFRDFNEKLFF.

The rearrangement links TRBV6-4 to TRBJ1-1; D ambiguous. Trimming stripped 6 bases from V and 2 bases from J, with 16 bases between. The CDR3 loop spans 15 amino acids. CDR1 is MRHNA and CDR2 is SNTAGT in the germline V gene. The CDR3 region is CASSPDGLINTEAFF. The CDR3 region has the DNA TGTGCCAGCAGCCCGGACGGACTCATAAACACTGAAGCTTTCTTT.

This clonotype was seen a few times. The J gene is TRBJ1-5, the V gene TRBV10-2; possibly TRBD1 for D (6 bases). Trimming removed 3 bases at V and 7 bases at J, with 13 bases between. CDR3 length: 14 amino acids. CDR1 WSHSY and CDR2 SAAADI come from the germline V gene. The CDR3 region has the DNA TGCGCCAGCAGTGAACAGGGCATGGGGCAGCCCCAGCATTTT. Its translation: CASSEQGMGQPQHF.

This clonotype has only a few counts. The chain couples TRBV20-1 to TRBJ1-1; D uncertain. This CDR3 has 10 amino acids. Per germline, CDR1 DFQATT and CDR2 SNEGSKA (reference sequence). The CDR3 region has the DNA TGCAGCGCACTTGGCACTGAAGCTTTCTTT. It translates to CSALGTEAFF.

This clonotype was seen at least ten times. The chain recombines TRBV6-5 with TRBJ2-7; a weak D match, TRBD1 (6 bases). Trimming left V 7 bases short and J 2 bases short, with 18 bases between. The germline V gene has CDR1 MNHEY and CDR2 SVGAGI. CDR3 size: 15 residues. CDR3 amino acids: CASTEVQGKTYEQYF. The CDR3 DNA reads TGTGCCAGCACCGAGGTGCAGGGGAAAACCTACGAGCAGTACTTC.

This chain connects TRBV4-1 to TRBJ1-2, with D unresolved. V gave up 0 bases and J gave up 4 bases, with 9 bases separating them. The CDR3 length is 14 residues. Germline values: CDR1 MGHRA, CDR2 YSYEKL. CDR3 sequence reads: CASSQDLVSYGYTF. For the CDR3, the DNA is TGCGCCAGCAGCCAAGATTTGGTTTCCTATGGCTACACCTTC.

This clonotype was seen ten or more times. The rearrangement joins TRBV4-1 to TRBJ2-2, with D perhaps given as TRBD1 or TRBD2 (5 bases each). In germline, CDR1 is MGHRA, CDR2 YSYEKL. The CDR3 runs 15 residues. Trimming left V 1 base short and J 6 bases short, with 12 bases between. The CDR3 sequence is CASSQGRDRAGELFF. The CDR3, as DNA: TGCGCCAGCAGCCAAGGCAGGGACCGGGCCGGGGAGCTGTTTTTT.

This clonotype was observed at least ten times. The genes are TRBV7-2 and TRBJ2-5, with 14 bases lining up with TRBD2. Losses at the gene ends were 5 bases for V and 2 bases for J; bases not matched to a gene: 10. The germline V gene has CDR1 SGHTA and CDR2 FQGNSA. The CDR3 extends over 18 amino acids. In DNA form, the CDR3 reads TGTGCCAGCAGCCCCCCCGGGACTAGCGGGGGCCTTCAAGAGACCCAGTACTTC. It yields the protein CASSPPGTSGGLQETQYF. Based on the CDR3 plus reference TRBV7-2 and TRBJ2-5, the full variable domain is GAGVSQSPSNKVTEKGKDVELRCDPISGHTALYWYRQSLGQGLEFLIYFQGNSAPDKSGLPSDRFSAERTGGSVSTLTIQRTQQEDSAVYLCASSPPGTSGGLQETQYFGPGTRLLVL.

The table lists this clonotype with many counts. CDR3 region: CASRGRSGNTGELFF. CDR3 in DNA: TGTGCCAGCAGGGGGCGATCCGGGAACACCGGGGAGCTGTTTTTT. The chain carries TRBV2 and TRBJ2-2; tentatively, D is TRBD1 (5 bases). V lost 6 bases and J lost 1, with 12 bases in between. The V gene's germline CDR1 is SNHLY and CDR2 FYNNEI. This CDR3 spans 15 amino acids.

J is TRBJ2-1 and V is TRBV29-1; perhaps TRBD2 as D (6 bases). The V gene lost 1 base and the J gene lost 8 bases, with 9 bases spanning the gap. CDR1 and CDR2 (germline): SQVTM, ANQGSEA. This CDR3 spans 12 amino acids. The CDR3 spells CSVEGGGDEQFF. In DNA form, the CDR3 reads TGCAGCGTTGAAGGAGGAGGGGATGAGCAGTTCTTC.

The chain is built from TRBV6-5 and TRBJ2-1, with a weak D call TRBD1 (5 bases). The germline CDR1 and CDR2 sequences are MNHEY and SVGAGI. The CDR3 totals 17 residues. V lost 2 bases, J lost 5 bases, and 19 bases lay in between. The CDR3 here is CASSYQGEWVGNNEQFF. Written as DNA, the CDR3 is TGTGCCAGCAGTTACCAGGGTGAATGGGTTGGAAACAATGAGCAGTTCTTC.

This clonotype occurred a few times. The rearrangement links TRBV18 to TRBJ2-7; D possibly corresponds to TRBD2 (5 bases). The CDR3 covers 13 residues. Germline CDR1 KGHSH, CDR2 LQKENI. The ends were cut back, 5 bases at V and 5 bases at J, with 13 bases in the middle. The CDR3 reads CASSGESGHEQYF. The DNA of the CDR3 is TGTGCCAGCTCAGGAGAGAGCGGCCACGAGCAGTACTTC.

The CDR3: CASSRQLNQPQHF. CDR3 nucleotide sequence: TGTGCCAGCAGCCGACAGCTAAATCAGCCCCAGCATTTT. The V call is TRBV28, the J call TRBJ1-5; perhaps TRBD1 as D (5 bases). Germline V lookup: CDR1 MDHEN, CDR2 SYDVKM. Trimming removed 6 bases from V and 4 bases from J, with 10 bases in between. The CDR3 is made up of 13 amino acids.

This sequence joins TRBV4-3 and TRBJ2-7; TRBD2 might be the D (5 bases). CDR3 size: 17 residues. CDR1 LGHNA and CDR2 YSLEER come from the germline V gene. V lost 5 bases and J 1 base, leaving 21 bases between the germline ends. The CDR3 reads CASSSRLNTGSSYEQYF. The DNA for the CDR3 is TGCGCCAGCAGCTCCCGATTAAACACGGGATCTTCCTACGAGCAGTACTTC.

The CDR3 DNA follows: TGTGCCAGCAGTGAATGGGCAGCCGAGCAGTTCTTC. Protein product: CASSEWAAEQFF. The chain joins TRBV2 to TRBJ2-1; D ambiguous. Germline CDR1 SNHLY, CDR2 FYNNEI. The CDR3 is 12 residues long. The V gene lost 2 bases and the J gene lost 10 bases, with 9 bases spanning the gap.

The sample holds many counts of this clonotype. The V and J genes are TRBV6-2 or TRBV6-3 and TRBJ1-2; D gene uncertain. V lost 2 bases to trimming and J lost 1 base, with 8 bases between them. Germline CDR1 reads MNHEY; CDR2 reads SVGEGT. The CDR3 spans 14 residues. The CDR3 loop is CASSYGGDNYGYTF. The DNA for the CDR3 is TGTGCCAGCAGTTACGGCGGGGATAACTATGGCTACACCTTC.